The following is a T cell receptor beta chain sequence with its context. Antigen specificity is unknown. This specimen belongs to a study of OX40 agonist ivuxolimab in advanced cancers. In the study overall: Patients receiving dose escalation had hepatocellular carcinoma, melanoma, renal cell or head and neck cancer.

Findings of the study overall: Part of the nonresponder group also had normalized T-cell clonal expansion that was low. Expanded clones were, on average, more numerous among CD8+ T cells than CD4+.

Samples of blood were obtained at baseline, on cycle 4 day 1, and on cycle 7 day 1. Data came from immunoSEQ multiplex PCR; TCRdb stores just in-frame clones and leaves some out. The table has 70,000 or so clones, 88% seen once. Germline lookup yields CDR1 GTSNPN and CDR2 SVGIG (reference sequence). The length of the CDR3 is 15 residues. After removal of 2 bases from V and 6 bases from J, the junction contained 7 bases not matched to a gene. The V and J genes are TRBV30 and TRBJ2-1; 10 nucleotides line up with TRBD2. The TCR was taken from an adult with an advanced solid tumor such as melanoma, head and neck, liver or kidney cancer. The specimen comprised CD4+ or CD8+ T cells sorted from blood, sampled in a trial of the OX40 agonist ivuxolimab. CDR3 loop: CAWSSLGLASNEQFF. CDR3 nucleotides: TGTGCCTGGAGTAGTTTGGGACTAGCGAGCAATGAGCAGTTCTTC.